This passage covers 5 T cell receptor beta chains from one sample sequenced in a study of T cells in Graves' hyperthyroidism and ophthalmopathy. There were TCR beta CDR3 regions amplified from RNA transcripts. Researchers ran a first-round RT-PCR on the TCR CDR3 using the HTBI primer set. One entry per CDR3 protein, called by TCRdb with MiXCR from the multiplex PCR reads. Of about 610,000 distinct CDR3 sequences in the sample, approximately 15% were seen once. The material sequenced was blood. The receptors shown here come from a woman aged 40 to 50 with Graves' ophthalmopathy.

This clonotype was seen many times. The CDR3 region has the DNA TGTGCCTGTTCATCGGACAGGGGGGTTAACAATGAGCAGTTCTTC. It encodes CACSSDRGVNNEQFF. V gene TRBV2 combines with J gene TRBJ2-1; TRBD1 matches at 10 bases. The CDR3 spans 15 residues. Germline CDR1 reads SNHLY; CDR2 reads FYNNEI. With 11 bases clipped from V and 5 bases from J, the junction kept 12 bases outside the gene matches.

As for this clonotype: A much more abundant neighbour one base away suggests this may be a read error. This chain links TRBV29-1 with TRBJ2-6; 7 bases map to TRBD1. The CDR3 totals 14 residues. CDR1 is SQVTM, CDR2 ANQGSEA, per germline. Here the CDR3 DNA reads TGCAGCGTTTCCGGGACAGCTGGGGCCAACGCCCTGACTTTC. It is translated as CSVSGTAGANALTF.

This clonotype was seen many times. This chain joins TRBV28 and TRBJ2-5; 10 nucleotides align to TRBD1. The length of the CDR3 is 15 residues. V lost 5 bases, J lost 4 bases, and 7 bases stayed unmatched. The germline V gene encodes CDR1 MDHEN and CDR2 SYDVKM. CDR3 region: CASSAGTGEVETQYF. For the CDR3, the DNA is TGTGCCAGCAGTGCCGGGACAGGGGAGGTAGAGACCCAGTACTTC.

The rearrangement joins TRBV15 to TRBJ2-1; TRBD2 aligns across 8 bases. The CDR3 contains 12 residues. Trimming at V came to 6 bases and at J to 10 bases, leaving 5 bases not matched to a gene. The V gene's germline CDR1 is LNHNV and CDR2 YYDKDF (reference sequence). The CDR3 protein is CATRGLALEQFF. CDR3 sequence (DNA): TGTGCCACCAGAGGACTAGCTTTGGAGCAGTTCTTC.

This clonotype was detected only a few times. The CDR3 region is CSAVKLAGTETQYF. The DNA of the CDR3 is TGCAGTGCTGTCAAGCTAGCGGGGACCGAGACCCAGTACTTC. The chain couples TRBV20-1 to TRBJ2-5; 9 bases agree with TRBD2. In germline, CDR1 is DFQATT, CDR2 SNEGSKA (reference sequence). The V gene end was trimmed by 5 bases and the J gene end by 5 bases; junction bases not matched to a gene: 9. The CDR3 is 14 amino acids.